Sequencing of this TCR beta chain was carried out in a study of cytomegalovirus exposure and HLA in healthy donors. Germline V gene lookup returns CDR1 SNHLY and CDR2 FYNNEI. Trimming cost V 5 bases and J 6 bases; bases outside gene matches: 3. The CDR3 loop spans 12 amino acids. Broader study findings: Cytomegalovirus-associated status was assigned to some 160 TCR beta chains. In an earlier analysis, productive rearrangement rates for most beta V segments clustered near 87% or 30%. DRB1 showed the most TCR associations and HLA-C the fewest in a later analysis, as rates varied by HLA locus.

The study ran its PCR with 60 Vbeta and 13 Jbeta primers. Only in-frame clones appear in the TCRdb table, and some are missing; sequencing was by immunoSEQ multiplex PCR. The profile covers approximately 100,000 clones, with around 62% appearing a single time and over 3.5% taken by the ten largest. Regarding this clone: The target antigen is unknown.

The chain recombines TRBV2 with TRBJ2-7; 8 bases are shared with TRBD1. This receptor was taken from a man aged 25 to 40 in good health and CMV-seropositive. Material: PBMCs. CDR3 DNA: TGTGCCAGCAGTTCAGGGGGCACCGAGCAGTACTTC. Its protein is CASSSGGTEQYF.